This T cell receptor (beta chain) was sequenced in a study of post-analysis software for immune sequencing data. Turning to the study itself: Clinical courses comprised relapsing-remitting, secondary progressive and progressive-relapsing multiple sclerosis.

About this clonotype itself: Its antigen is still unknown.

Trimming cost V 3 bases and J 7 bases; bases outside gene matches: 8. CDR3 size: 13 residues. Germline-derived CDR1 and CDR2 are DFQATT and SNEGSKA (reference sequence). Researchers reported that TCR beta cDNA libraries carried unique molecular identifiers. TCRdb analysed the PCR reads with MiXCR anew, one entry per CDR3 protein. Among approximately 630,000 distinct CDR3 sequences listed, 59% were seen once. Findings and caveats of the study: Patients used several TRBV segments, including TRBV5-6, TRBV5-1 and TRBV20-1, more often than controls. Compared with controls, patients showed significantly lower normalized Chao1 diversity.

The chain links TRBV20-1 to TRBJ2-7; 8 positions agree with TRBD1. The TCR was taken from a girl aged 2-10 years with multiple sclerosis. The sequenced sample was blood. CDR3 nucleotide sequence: TGCAGTGCTAGGGACAGGGTAAAGGGAGAGCAGTACTTC. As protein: CSARDRVKGEQYF.